Described below is a single TCR beta chain sequence and its context. Its antigen is not known. All donors qualified as healthy HIV-negative adults and had experienced no recent acute infections or vaccinations. The V gene lost 1 base and the J gene lost 6 bases, with 9 bases spanning the gap. Looked up from germline, CDR1 is LNHDA and CDR2 is SQIVND (reference sequence). The CDR3 is 13 residues long. This specimen comes from a study of shared clonotypes between healthy human individuals. Under the authors' procedure: Filtering differed because ImmunoSEQ produced junction-only sequences that carried no quality scores. Assay used: immunoSEQ multiplex PCR; TCRdb lists only in-frame clones, some missing. D and trimming come from the DNA, and the V and J calls and clone size come from that table. The profile shows 2 million to 3 million clones, approximately 90% of them singletons. General observations from the study: A reduction in generation probabilities was seen for non-shared clonotypes relative to those shared by all four donors.

The J gene is TRBJ1-2, the V gene TRBV19; D may be TRBD1 (6 bases). This receptor was taken from a young man in good health. The source material was naive CD4+ T cells sorted from blood. Subset indicated: CD45RA+ positively selected. CDR3 sequence reads: CASSIGTVNGYTF. CDR3 nucleotides: TGTGCCAGTAGTATAGGGACAGTCAATGGCTACACCTTC.